The 14 T cell receptor beta chains in this list originate from one sample, sequenced in a study of cytomegalovirus exposure and HLA in healthy donors. The primer mix had 60 Vbeta and 13 Jbeta primers. TCRdb's copy holds only in-frame clones and misses some; the assay was immunoSEQ multiplex PCR. Recorded for this sample: approximately 140,000 clones. Source material: PBMCs. The receptors were gathered from a woman in her forties or fifties in good health and CMV-seronegative.

This chain joins TRBV7-9 and TRBJ1-4; the D is unclear. This CDR3 has 14 amino acids. Germline assignment: CDR1 SEHNR and CDR2 FQNEAQ (reference sequence). Between the trimmed V and J ends, which lost 2 bases and 4 bases, there was a span of 8 bases. CDR3 region: CASSLRHLNEKLFF. The DNA of the CDR3 is TGTGCCAGCAGCTTACGACACCTTAATGAAAAACTGTTTTTT.

The rearrangement uses TRBV21-1 and TRBJ1-2; the table names TRBD1, a call not compared with the DNA. TRBV21-1 is shown as a pseudogene. This CDR3 contains 14 residues. The CDR3 DNA reads TGTGCCAGCAGCAGGTACACAGGGCGGGATGGCTACACCTTC. Encoded protein: CASSRYTGRDGYTF.

On this clone: The sample has other DNA sequences that encode this CDR3 too. The chain combines TRBV30 with TRBJ2-7; possible D gene TRBD1, 6 bases. Germline CDR1 reads GTSNPN; CDR2 reads SVGIG (reference sequence). The CDR3 has 11 residues. Deletions cut 7 bases from V and 6 bases from J, with 13 bases between. The CDR3 coding sequence is TGTGCCTTAGGGGGTGTACGCGAGCAGTACTTC. It translates to CALGGVREQYF.

This chain joins TRBV6-1 and TRBJ1-5, with TRBD1 identical over 9 bases. The CDR3 is made up of 14 amino acids. CDR1 is MNHNS and CDR2 is SASEGT in the germline V gene. V was pared by 4 bases and J by 2 bases, with 0 bases of the junction left unmatched. Here the CDR3 reads CASSGTGGNQPQHF. CDR3 DNA sequence: TGTGCCAGCAGTGGGACAGGGGGCAATCAGCCCCAGCATTTT.

V gene TRBV12-5 combines with J gene TRBJ2-5; possibly TRBD1 for D (6 bases). TRBJ2-7 matches the DNA end more closely, so the J call is doubtful. This CDR3 spans 14 amino acids. From germline, CDR1 is LGHNT and CDR2 FRNRAP. The CDR3 DNA reads TGTGCTAGTGGTGTCGGGACACGCTATGACGAGCAGTACTTC. As protein: CASGVGTRYDEQYF.

This sequence joins TRBV30 and TRBJ2-2, with D possibly matching TRBD2 (6 bases). Between the trimmed V and J ends, which lost 3 bases and 3 bases, there was a span of 17 bases. There are 16 residues in the CDR3. Germline lookup yields CDR1 GTSNPN and CDR2 SVGIG (reference sequence). CDR3: CAWSLMWGEDTGELFF. CDR3 sequence (DNA): TGTGCCTGGAGCCTAATGTGGGGGGAGGACACCGGGGAGCTGTTTTTT.

The J gene is TRBJ2-7, the V gene TRBV27, with a weak D call TRBD1 (7 bases). In germline, CDR1 is MNHEY, CDR2 SMNVEV (reference sequence). This CDR3 contains 12 residues. The chain's CDR3 is CVPGGPGDEQYF. For the CDR3, the DNA is TGTGTCCCAGGGGGGCCGGGGGACGAGCAGTACTTC.

For the CDR3, the DNA is TGTGCCAGCTCGGGAGGGACAGATACGCAGTATTTT. Translating it yields CASSGGTDTQYF. The rearrangement links TRBV18 to TRBJ2-3; 7 positions match TRBD2. The CDR3 sequence is 12 residues long. Germline lookup yields CDR1 KGHSH and CDR2 LQKENI. V shed 6 bases, J shed 3 bases, and the junction held 0 bases outside the gene matches.

V gene TRBV28 combines with J gene TRBJ1-3; D remains unclear. CDR3 length: 13 residues. The germline V and J ends were trimmed by 8 bases and 5 bases, with 13 bases remaining between them. Germline CDR1 and CDR2: MDHEN and SYDVKM. CDR3 protein: CASSWEERNTIYF. In nucleotides, the CDR3 is TGTGCCAGCTCGTGGGAGGAAAGAAACACCATATATTTT.

J is TRBJ1-5 and V is TRBV28; 11 bases align to TRBD1. Germline CDR1 MDHEN, CDR2 SYDVKM. The CDR3 is made up of 16 amino acids. J lost 6 bases, V lost 1 base, and 5 bases had no gene match. CDR3 coding DNA: TGTGCCAGCAGTTTATCGCGGACAGGGGGCGGTCAGCCCCAGCATTTT. It translates to CASSLSRTGGGQPQHF.

CDR3 residues: CAWGTGRGEKLFF. The DNA for the CDR3 is TGTGCCTGGGGGACAGGGAGAGGGGAAAAACTGTTTTTT. The gene calls are TRBV30 and TRBJ1-4, with 9 bases aligning to TRBD1. After removal of 5 bases from V and 8 bases from J, the junction contained 6 bases not matched to a gene. Germline V gives CDR1 GTSNPN, CDR2 SVGIG (reference sequence). This CDR3 has 13 residues.

The chain employs TRBV7-2 and TRBJ2-5; 9 nucleotides agree with TRBD2. The CDR3 covers 15 residues. The ends lost 7 bases at V and 7 bases at J; junction bases unmatched: 13. Germline V CDR1 and CDR2: SGHTA, FQGNSA. The CDR3 here is CASTEPGGRAGTQYF. The CDR3 region has the DNA TGTGCCAGCACCGAACCCGGCGGGAGGGCCGGGACCCAGTACTTC.

This chain links TRBV6-5 with TRBJ1-3; unclear D gene. The CDR3 has 13 residues. V shed 2 bases and J shed 4 bases, with 6 bases lying between them. CDR1 is MNHEY, CDR2 SVGAGI, per germline. CDR3 in amino acids: CASSYTAGNTIYF. CDR3 sequence (DNA): TGTGCCAGCAGTTACACCGCGGGAAACACCATATATTTT.

The rearrangement links TRBV6-1 to TRBJ1-1, with D possibly being TRBD1 (5 bases). V lost 3 bases and J lost 6, with 14 bases in between. In germline, CDR1 is MNHNS, CDR2 SASEGT. The CDR3 has 14 amino acids. The CDR3 region has the DNA TGTGCCAGCAGTGAGGTCGGGGGGAGATCTGAAGCTTTCTTT. It is translated as CASSEVGGRSEAFF.